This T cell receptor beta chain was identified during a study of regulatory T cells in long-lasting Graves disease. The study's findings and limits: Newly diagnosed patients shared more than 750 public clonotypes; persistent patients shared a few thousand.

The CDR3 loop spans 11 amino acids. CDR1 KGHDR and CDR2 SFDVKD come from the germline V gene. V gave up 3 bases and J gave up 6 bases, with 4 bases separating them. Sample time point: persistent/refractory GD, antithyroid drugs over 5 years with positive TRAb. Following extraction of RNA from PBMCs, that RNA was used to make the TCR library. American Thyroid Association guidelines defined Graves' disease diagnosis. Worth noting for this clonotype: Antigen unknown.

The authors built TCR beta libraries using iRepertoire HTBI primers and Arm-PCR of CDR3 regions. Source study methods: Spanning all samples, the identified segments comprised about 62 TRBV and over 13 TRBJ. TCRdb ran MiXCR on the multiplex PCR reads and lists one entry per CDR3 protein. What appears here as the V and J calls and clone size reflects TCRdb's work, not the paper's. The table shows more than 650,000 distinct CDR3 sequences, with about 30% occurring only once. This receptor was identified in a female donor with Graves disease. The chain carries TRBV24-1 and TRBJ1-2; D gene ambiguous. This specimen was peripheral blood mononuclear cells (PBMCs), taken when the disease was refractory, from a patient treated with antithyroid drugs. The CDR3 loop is CATSDGNGYTF. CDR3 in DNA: TGTGCCACCAGTGATGGAAATGGCTACACCTTC.